Given below is one TCR beta chain in context. Repertoires were generated with immunoSEQ multiplex PCR, while TCRdb's copy carries only in-frame clones and drops some. The data contain 85,000 to 95,000 clones, 90% of them seen just once; the ten biggest clones take up more than 7.5%. The source of the sample is a study of T cell responses to AZD1222 COVID-19 vaccine. CDR1 is MNHEY, CDR2 SVGAGI, per germline. The CDR3 is made up of 14 amino acids. V was shortened by 8 bases and J by 2 bases, with 13 bases between the two germline ends. The receptor's source is an adult in good health. Material: peripheral blood, obtained on day 0 of AZD1222 vaccination. The J gene is TRBJ1-3, the V gene TRBV6-5; maybe TRBD1 (5 bases). CDR3 bases: TGTGCCAGCTTAGACAGTTACGCTGGAAACACCATATATTTT. This gives the protein CASLDSYAGNTIYF.